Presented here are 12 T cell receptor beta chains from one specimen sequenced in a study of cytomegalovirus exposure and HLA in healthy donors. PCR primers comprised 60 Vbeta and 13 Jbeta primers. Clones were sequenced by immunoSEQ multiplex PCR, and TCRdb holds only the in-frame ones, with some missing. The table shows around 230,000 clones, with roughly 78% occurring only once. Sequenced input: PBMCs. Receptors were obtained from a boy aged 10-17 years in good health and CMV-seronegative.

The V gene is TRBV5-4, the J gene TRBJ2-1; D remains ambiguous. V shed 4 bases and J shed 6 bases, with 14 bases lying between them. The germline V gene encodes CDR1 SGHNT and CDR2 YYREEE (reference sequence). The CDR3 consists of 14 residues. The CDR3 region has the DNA TGTGCCAGCAGCCCGAGGTCTAATCTCAATGAGCAGTTCTTC. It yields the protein CASSPRSNLNEQFF. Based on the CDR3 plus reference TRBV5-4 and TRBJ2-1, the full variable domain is ETGVTQSPTHLIKTRGQQVTLRCSSQSGHNTVSWYQQALGQGPQFIFQYYREEENGRGNFPPRFSGLQFPNYSSELNVNALELDDSALYLCASSPRSNLNEQFFGPGTRLTVL.

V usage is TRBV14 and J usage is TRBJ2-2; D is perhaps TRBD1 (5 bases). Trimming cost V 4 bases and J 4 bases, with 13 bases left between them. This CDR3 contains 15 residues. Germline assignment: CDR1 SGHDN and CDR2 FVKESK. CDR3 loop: CASSPLGVLTGELFF. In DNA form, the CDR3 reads TGTGCCAGCAGCCCCCTAGGGGTCCTCACCGGGGAGCTGTTTTTT.

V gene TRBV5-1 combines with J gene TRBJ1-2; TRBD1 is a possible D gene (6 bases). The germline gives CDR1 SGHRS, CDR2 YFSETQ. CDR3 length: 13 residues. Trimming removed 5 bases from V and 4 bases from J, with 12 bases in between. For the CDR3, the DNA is TGCGCCAGCAGGCGAGAAGGGGGCTATGGCTACACCTTC. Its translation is CASRREGGYGYTF.

The CDR3 sequence is CASSRRGGSSYEQYF. For the CDR3, the DNA is TGTGCCAGCAGCCGGCGGGGGGGTAGCTCCTACGAGCAGTACTTC. The chain carries TRBV5-6 and TRBJ2-7, with 9 nucleotides matching TRBD2. Germline assignment: CDR1 SGHDT and CDR2 YYEEEE. The CDR3 totals 15 residues. V shed 4 bases and J 0 bases; nucleotides not matched to a gene: 5.

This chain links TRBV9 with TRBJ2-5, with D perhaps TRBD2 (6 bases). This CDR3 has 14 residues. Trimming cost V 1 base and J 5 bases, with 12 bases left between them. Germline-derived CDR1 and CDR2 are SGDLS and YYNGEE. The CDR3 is CASSVTGVTETQYF. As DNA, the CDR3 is TGTGCCAGCAGCGTAACGGGGGTAACCGAGACCCAGTACTTC.

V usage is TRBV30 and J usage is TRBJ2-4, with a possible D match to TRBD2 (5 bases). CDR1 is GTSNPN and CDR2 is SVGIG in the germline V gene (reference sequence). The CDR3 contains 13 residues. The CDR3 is CAAGGQVENIQYF. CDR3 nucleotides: TGTGCTGCCGGAGGCCAGGTGGAAAACATTCAGTACTTC.

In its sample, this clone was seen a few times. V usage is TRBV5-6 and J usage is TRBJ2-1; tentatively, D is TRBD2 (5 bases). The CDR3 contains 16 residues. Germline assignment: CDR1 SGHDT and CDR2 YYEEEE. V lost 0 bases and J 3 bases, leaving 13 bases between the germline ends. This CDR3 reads CASSLAGRGGYNEQFF. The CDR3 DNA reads TGTGCCAGCAGCTTGGCCGGACGGGGTGGCTACAATGAGCAGTTCTTC.

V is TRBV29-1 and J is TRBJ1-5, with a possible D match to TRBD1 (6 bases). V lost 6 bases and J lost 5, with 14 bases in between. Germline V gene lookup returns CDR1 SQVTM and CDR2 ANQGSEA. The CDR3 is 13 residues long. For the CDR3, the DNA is TGCAGCGTGGCCGGGACACTTTATCAGCCCCAGCATTTT. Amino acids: CSVAGTLYQPQHF.

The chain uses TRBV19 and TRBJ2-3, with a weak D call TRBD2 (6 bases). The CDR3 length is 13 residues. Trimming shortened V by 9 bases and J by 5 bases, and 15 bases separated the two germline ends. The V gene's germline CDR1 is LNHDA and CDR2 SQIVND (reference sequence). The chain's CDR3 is CASAGLMGDTQYF. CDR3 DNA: TGTGCCAGCGCCGGACTAATGGGAGATACGCAGTATTTT.

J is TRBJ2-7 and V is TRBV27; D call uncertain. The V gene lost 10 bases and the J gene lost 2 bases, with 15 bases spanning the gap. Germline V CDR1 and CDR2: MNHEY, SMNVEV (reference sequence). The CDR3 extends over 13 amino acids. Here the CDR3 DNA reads TGTGCCACCAGCAGAGACCTAGCCTACGAGCAGTACTTC. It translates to CATSRDLAYEQYF.

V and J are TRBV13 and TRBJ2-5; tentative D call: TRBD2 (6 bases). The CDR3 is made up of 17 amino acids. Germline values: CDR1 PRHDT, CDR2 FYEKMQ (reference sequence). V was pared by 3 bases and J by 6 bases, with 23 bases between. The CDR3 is CASSFQASADRGKTQYF. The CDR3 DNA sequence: TGTGCCAGCAGCTTTCAGGCTAGCGCGGATCGCGGTAAGACCCAGTACTTC.

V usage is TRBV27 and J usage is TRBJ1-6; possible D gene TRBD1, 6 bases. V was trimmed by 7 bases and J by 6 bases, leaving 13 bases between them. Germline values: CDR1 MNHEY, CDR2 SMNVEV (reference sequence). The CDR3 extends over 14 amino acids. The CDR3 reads CASTLGARNSPLHF. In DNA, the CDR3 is TGTGCCAGCACTTTGGGGGCTCGTAATTCACCCCTCCACTTT.